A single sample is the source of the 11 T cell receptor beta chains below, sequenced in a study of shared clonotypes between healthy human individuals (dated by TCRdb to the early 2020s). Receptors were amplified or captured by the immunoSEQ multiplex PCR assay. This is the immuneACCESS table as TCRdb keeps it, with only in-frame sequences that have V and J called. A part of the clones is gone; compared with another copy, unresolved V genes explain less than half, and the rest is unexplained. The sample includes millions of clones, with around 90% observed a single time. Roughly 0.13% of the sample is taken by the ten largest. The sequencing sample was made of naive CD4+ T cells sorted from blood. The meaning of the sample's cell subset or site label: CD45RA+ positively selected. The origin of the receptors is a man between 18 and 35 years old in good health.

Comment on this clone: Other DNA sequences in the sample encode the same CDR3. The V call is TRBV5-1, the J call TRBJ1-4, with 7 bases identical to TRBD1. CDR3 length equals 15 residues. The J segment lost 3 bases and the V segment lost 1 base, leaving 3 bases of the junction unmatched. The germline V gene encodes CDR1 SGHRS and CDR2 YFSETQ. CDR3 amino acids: CASSLSGGPNEKLFF. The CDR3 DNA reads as TGCGCCAGCAGCTTGTCAGGGGGACCTAATGAAAAACTGTTTTTT.

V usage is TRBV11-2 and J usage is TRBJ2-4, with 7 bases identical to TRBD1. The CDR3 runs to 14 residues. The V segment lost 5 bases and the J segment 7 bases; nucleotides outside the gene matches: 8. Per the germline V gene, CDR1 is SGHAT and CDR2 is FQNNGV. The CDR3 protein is CASSKDRAANIQYF. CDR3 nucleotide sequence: TGTGCCAGCAGCAAAGACAGGGCGGCGAACATTCAGTACTTC.

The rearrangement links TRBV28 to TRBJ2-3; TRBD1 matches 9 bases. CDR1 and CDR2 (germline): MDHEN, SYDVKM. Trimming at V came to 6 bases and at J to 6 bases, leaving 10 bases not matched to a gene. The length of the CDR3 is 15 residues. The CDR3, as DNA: TGTGCCAGCAGCCCCCATGGGACAGGGTCGGATACGCAGTATTTT. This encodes CASSPHGTGSDTQYF.

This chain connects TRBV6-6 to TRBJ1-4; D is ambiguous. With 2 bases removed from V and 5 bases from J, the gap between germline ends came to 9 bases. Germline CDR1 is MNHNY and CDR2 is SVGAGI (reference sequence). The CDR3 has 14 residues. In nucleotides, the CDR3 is TGTGCCAGCAGTTACGGGGTGGAAAATGAAAAACTGTTTTTT. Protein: CASSYGVENEKLFF.

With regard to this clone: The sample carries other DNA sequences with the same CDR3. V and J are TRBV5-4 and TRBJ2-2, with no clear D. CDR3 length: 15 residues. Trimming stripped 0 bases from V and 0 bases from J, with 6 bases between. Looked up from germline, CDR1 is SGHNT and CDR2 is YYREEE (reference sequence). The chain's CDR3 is CASSLDTPNTGELFF. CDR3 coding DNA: TGTGCCAGCAGCTTGGACACCCCGAACACCGGGGAGCTGTTTTTT.

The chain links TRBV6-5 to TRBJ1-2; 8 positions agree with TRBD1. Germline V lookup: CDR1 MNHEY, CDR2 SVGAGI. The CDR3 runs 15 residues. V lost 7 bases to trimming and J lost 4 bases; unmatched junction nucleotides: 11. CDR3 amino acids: CASNPARGRGYGYTF. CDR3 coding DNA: TGTGCCAGCAACCCCGCCAGGGGGCGTGGCTATGGCTACACCTTC.

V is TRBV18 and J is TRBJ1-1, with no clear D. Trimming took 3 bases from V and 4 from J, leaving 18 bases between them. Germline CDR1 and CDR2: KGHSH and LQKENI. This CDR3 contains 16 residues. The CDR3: CASSPPSLPSGTEAFF. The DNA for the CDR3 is TGTGCCAGCTCACCCCCGAGCCTTCCCTCTGGCACTGAAGCTTTCTTT.

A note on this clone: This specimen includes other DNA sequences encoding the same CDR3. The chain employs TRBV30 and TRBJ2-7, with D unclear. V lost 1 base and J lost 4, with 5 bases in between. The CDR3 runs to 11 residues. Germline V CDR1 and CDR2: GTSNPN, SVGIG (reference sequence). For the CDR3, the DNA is TGTGCCTGGAGTGGGGTATACGAGCAGTACTTC. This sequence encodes CAWSGVYEQYF.

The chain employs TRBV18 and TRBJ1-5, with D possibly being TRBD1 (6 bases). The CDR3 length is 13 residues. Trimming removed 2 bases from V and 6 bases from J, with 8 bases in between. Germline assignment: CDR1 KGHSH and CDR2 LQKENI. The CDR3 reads CASSPGGVQPQHF. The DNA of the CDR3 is TGTGCCAGCTCACCAGGGGGCGTTCAGCCCCAGCATTTT.

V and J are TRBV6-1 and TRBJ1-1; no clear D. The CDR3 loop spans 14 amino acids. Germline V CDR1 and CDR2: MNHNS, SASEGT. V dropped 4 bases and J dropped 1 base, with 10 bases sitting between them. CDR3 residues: CASSAAGSNTEAFF. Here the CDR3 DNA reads TGTGCCAGCAGTGCGGCGGGATCGAACACTGAAGCTTTCTTT.

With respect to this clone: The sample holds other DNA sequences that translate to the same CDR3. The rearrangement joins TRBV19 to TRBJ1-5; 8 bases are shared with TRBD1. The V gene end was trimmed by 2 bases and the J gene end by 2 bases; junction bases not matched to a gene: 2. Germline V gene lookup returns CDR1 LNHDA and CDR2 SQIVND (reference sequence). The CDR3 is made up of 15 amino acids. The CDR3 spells CASSIKTGGNQPQHF. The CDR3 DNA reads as TGTGCCAGTAGTATAAAGACAGGGGGCAATCAGCCCCAGCATTTT. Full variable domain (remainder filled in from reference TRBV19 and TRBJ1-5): DGGITQSPKYLFRKEGQNVTLSCEQNLNHDAMYWYRQDPGQGLRLIYYSQIVNDFQKGDIAEGYSVSREKKESFPLTVTSAQKNPTAFYLCASSIKTGGNQPQHFGDGTRLSIL.